This T cell receptor beta chain comes out of a study of T cell responses to AZD1222 COVID-19 vaccine. Broader study findings: Only five or six people who got AZD1222 tested seropositive at baseline.

In this sample, this clone turned up once. The antigen is unknown. This CDR3 contains 16 residues. Trimming cost V 4 bases and J 2 bases, with 17 bases left between them. Germline-derived CDR1 and CDR2 are SEHNR and FQNEAQ (reference sequence). Clones were sequenced by immunoSEQ multiplex PCR, and TCRdb holds only the in-frame ones, with some missing. In the table there are 100,000 to 150,000 clones, about 89% of which are singletons. Sequencing was performed on peripheral blood, taken on day 0 of AZD1222 vaccination. The clonotype originates from an adult in good health. This chain joins TRBV7-9 and TRBJ2-5; D is unclear. Here the CDR3 reads CASSSLLQEIQETQYF. CDR3 bases: TGTGCCAGCAGCTCGCTGCTCCAGGAGATACAAGAGACCCAGTACTTC.